What follows is one T cell receptor (beta chain) and its context. The CDR3 sequence is 14 residues long. Per germline, CDR1 LGHDT and CDR2 YNNKEL (reference sequence). The ends were cut back, 1 base at V and 0 bases at J, with 4 bases in the middle. Only in-frame clones appear in the TCRdb table, and some are missing; sequencing was by immunoSEQ multiplex PCR. The repertoire holds 200,000 to 250,000 clones, with around 83% as singletons. These data are taken from a study of blood T cell repertoires in COVID-19. Study context: From the United States, Italy and Spain came samples of acute and convalescent COVID-19. The cDNA or gDNA used as material had been derived from T cells, B-cell-depleted T cells, or PBMCs.

This TCR derives from a woman in her forties or fifties with acute or convalescent COVID-19. J is TRBJ1-3 and V is TRBV3-1 (or the pseudogene TRBV3-2); D remains ambiguous. Material for sequencing was peripheral blood. The CDR3 DNA reads TGTGCCAGCAGCCAAGCAGGCTCTGGAAACACCATATATTTT. This codes for CASSQAGSGNTIYF.